This entry describes one TCR beta chain. V was pared by 9 bases and J by 2 bases, with 7 bases of the junction left unmatched. Germline CDR1 is SGHDN and CDR2 is FVKESK. The CDR3 sequence is 13 residues long. Produced via immunoSEQ multiplex PCR; TCRdb's table is partial and in-frame only. Of 640,000 or so clones in the sample, around 87% were seen once. The data belong to a study of shared T cell receptors in the human thymus. The same sample was also used in a study of human thymus T cells. That paper adds: Samples came from healthy Finnish infants during open corrective cardiac surgery. Thymus tissue for the work was resected from patients undergoing corrective heart surgery. Unrelated individuals were reported by related research to share highly overlapping thymic repertoires.

The TCR comes from a boy younger than two with a congenital heart defect. Sequencing used thymocytes. The chain joins TRBV14 to TRBJ2-7; 7 bases are a match to TRBD1. The CDR3 region is CASSDRDPYEQYF. The DNA for the CDR3 is TGTGCCAGTTCCGACAGGGACCCCTACGAGCAGTACTTC.